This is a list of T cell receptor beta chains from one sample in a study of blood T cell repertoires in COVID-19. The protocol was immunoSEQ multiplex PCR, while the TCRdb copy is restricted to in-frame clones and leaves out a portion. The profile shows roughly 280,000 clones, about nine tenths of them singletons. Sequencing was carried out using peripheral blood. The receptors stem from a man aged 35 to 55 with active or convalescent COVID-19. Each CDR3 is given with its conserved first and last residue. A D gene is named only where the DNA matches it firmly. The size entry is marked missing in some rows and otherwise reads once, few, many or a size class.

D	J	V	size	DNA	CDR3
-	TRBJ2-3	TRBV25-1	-	TGTGCCAGCAGTGACTACCCCGGCACAGATACGCAGTATTTT	CASSDYPGTDTQYF
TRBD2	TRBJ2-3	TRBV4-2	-	TGTGCCAGCAGCCAAGTCGCGGGGGGGCCTATACCGCGCACAGATACGCAGTATTTT	CASSQVAGGPIPRTDTQYF
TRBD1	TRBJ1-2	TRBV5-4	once	TGTGCCAGCGGGGTGGGACAGGGTCTTCTCTATGGCTACACCTTC	CASGVGQGLLYGYTF
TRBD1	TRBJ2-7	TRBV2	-	TGTGCCAGCAGCCAGGGGGTCTACGAGCAGTACTTC	CASSQGVYEQYF
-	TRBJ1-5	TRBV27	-	TGTGCCAGCAGTTTAACAGGGAAAAGTCAGCCCCAGCATTTT	CASSLTGKSQPQHF
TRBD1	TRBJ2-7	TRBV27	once	TGTGCCAGCAGTGCCCCGGGACAGGGGTCCTACGAGCAGTACTTC	CASSAPGQGSYEQYF
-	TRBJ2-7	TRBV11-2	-	TGTGCCAGCAGCGGGGGAGGCGGTCCCTACGAGCAGTACTTC	CASSGGGGPYEQYF
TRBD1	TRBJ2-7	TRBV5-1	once	TGCGCCAGCAGCTTGGACGGGACAGCGGCGCCCGAGCAGTACTTC	CASSLDGTAAPEQYF
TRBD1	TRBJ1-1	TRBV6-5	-	TGTGCCAGCAGTACCCCCGGACAGGGCCATACTGAAGCTTTCTTT	CASSTPGQGHTEAFF
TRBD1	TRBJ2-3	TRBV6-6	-	TGTGCCAGCACTCGCCGGGACAGGGGACCCATTCTCTCGGATACGCAGTATTTT	CASTRRDRGPILSDTQYF
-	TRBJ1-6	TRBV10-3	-	TGTGCCATCAAGGGGGGGGACAATTCACCCCTCCACTTT	CAIKGGDNSPLHF
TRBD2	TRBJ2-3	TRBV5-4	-	TGTGCCAGCAGCATACATCGGGGGGGTAACGCAGATACGCAGTATTTT	CASSIHRGGNADTQYF
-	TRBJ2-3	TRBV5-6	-	TGTGCCAGCAGCTTGGCCGAGCTAAATACGCAGTATTTT	CASSLAELNTQYF
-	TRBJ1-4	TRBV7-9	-	TGTGCCAGCAGGGGACTTCTTAATGAAAAACTGTTTTTT	CASRGLLNEKLFF
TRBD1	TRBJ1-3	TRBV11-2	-	TGTGCCAGCAGCCTTGGGACAGGGGTCTCTGGAAACACCATATATTTT	CASSLGTGVSGNTIYF
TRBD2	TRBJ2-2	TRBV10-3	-	TGTGCCATAGGGACTAGCGGGACGGTCACCGGGGAGCTGTTTTTT	CAIGTSGTVTGELFF
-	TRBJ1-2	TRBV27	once	TGTGCCAGCAGTTTATCAGGGGATGGCTACACCTTC	CASSLSGDGYTF
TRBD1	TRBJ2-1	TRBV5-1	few	TGCGCCAGCAGCTTAAGGGACAGGAGAAACAATGAGCAGTTCTTC	CASSLRDRRNNEQFF
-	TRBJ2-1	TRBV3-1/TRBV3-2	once	TGTGCCAGCAGCCAAGATGCAGGGGTCATCAATGAGCAGTTCTTC	CASSQDAGVINEQFF
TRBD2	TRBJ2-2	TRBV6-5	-	TGTGCCAGCAGTTACGGATGGACTAGCGGCACCGGGGAGCTGTTTTTT	CASSYGWTSGTGELFF
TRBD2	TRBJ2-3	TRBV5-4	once	TGTGCCAGCAGCTCAGGACTAGCGATAGGCACAGATACGCAGTATTTT	CASSSGLAIGTDTQYF
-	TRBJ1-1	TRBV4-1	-	TGCGCCAGCAGCCATCGTACAGGGACCACTGAAGCTTTCTTT	CASSHRTGTTEAFF
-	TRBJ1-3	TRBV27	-	TGTGCCAGCCTAGACCGCTCTGGAAACACCATATATTTT	CASLDRSGNTIYF
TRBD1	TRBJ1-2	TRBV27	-	TGTGCCAGCAGTTCATCCGGGACAGGGGGGTTCTATGGCTACACCTTC	CASSSSGTGGFYGYTF
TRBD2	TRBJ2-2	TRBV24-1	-	TGTGCCACCAGTGATCAGTTAACGGTTAGCGGGAGGGCCGCCGGGGAGCTGTTTTTT	CATSDQLTVSGRAAGELFF
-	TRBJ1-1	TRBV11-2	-	TGTGCCAGCAGCTGGTCCGGGAACACTGAAGCTTTCTTT	CASSWSGNTEAFF
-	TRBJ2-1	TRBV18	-	TGTGCCAGCTCACCACTTGTGGCTTCCTCCTACAATGAGCAGTTCTTC	CASSPLVASSYNEQFF
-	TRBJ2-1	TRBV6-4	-	TGTGCCAGCAGCCCCGGGAGAAACAATGAGCAGTTCTTC	CASSPGRNNEQFF
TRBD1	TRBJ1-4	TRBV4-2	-	TGTGCCAGCAGCCTAGGGAGACAGGGAAGTGAAAAACTGTTTTTT	CASSLGRQGSEKLFF